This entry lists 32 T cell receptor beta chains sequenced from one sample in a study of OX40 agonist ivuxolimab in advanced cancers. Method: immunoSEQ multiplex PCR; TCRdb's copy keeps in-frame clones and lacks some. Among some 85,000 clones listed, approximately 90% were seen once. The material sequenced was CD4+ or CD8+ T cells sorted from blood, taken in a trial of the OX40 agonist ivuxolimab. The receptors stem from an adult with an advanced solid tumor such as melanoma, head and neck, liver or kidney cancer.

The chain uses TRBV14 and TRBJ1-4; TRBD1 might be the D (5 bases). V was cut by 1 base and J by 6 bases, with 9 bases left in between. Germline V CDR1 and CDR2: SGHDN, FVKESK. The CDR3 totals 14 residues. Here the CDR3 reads CASSQVGVDEKLFF. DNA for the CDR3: TGTGCCAGCAGCCAAGTGGGGGTCGATGAAAAACTGTTTTTT.

CDR3 nucleotide sequence: TGTGCCAGCAGCTTTGGGACAGTAACTAATGAAAAACTGTTTTTT. Residues: CASSFGTVTNEKLFF. The chain carries TRBV7-9 and TRBJ1-4; 7 bases are a match to TRBD1. The CDR3 sequence is 15 residues long. The germline gives CDR1 SEHNR, CDR2 FQNEAQ (reference sequence). The ends lost 3 bases at V and 1 base at J; junction bases unmatched: 2.

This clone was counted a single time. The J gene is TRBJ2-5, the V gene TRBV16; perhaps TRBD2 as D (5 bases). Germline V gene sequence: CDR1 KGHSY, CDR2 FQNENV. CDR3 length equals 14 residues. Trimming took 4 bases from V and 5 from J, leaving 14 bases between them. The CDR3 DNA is TGTGCCAGCAGCCCCTTCGGGAATGGGGAGACCCAGTACTTC. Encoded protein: CASSPFGNGETQYF.

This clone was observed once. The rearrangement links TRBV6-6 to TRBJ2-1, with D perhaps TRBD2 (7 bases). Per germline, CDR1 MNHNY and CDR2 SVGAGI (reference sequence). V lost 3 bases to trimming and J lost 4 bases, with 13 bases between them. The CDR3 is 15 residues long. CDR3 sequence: CASSYLGGPYNEQFF. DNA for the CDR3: TGTGCCAGCAGTTATCTCGGGGGGCCGTACAATGAGCAGTTCTTC.

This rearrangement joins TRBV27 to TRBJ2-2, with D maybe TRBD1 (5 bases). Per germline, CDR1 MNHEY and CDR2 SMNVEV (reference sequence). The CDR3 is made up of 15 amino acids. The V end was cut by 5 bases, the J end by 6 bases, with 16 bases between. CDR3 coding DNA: TGTGCCAGCAGTCTCCAGACAGTGGGTGCCGGGGAGCTGTTTTTT. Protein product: CASSLQTVGAGELFF.

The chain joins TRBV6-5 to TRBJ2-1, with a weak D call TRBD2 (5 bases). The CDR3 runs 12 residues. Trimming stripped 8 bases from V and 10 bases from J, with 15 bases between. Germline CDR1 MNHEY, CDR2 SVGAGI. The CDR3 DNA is TGTGCCAGCCGGCGTGGAGGCAGCGAGCAGTTCTTC. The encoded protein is CASRRGGSEQFF.

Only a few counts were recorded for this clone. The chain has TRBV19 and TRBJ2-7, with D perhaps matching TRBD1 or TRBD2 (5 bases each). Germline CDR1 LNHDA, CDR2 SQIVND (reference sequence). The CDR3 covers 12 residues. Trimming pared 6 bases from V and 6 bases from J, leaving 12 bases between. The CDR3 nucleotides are TGTGCCAGTAGGGCAGGGACCTCCGAGCAGTACTTC. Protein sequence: CASRAGTSEQYF.

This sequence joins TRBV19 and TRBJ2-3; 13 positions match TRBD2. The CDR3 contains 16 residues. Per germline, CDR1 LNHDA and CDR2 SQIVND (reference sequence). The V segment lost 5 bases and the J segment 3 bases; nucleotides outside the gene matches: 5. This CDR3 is CASSELAGGLTDTQYF. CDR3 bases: TGTGCCAGTAGTGAACTAGCGGGGGGGTTGACAGATACGCAGTATTTT.

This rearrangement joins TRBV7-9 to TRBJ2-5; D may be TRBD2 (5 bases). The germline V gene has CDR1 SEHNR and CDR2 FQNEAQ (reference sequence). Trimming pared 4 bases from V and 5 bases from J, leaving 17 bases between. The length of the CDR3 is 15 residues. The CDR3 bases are TGTGCCAGCAGCTCCCTCCGGGGTGGACGGGAGACCCAGTACTTC. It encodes CASSSLRGGRETQYF. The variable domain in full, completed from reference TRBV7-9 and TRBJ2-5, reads DTGVSQNPRHKITKRGQNVTFRCDPISEHNRLYWYRQTLGQGPEFLTYFQNEAQLEKSRLLSDRFSAERPKGSFSTLEIQRTEQGDSAMYLCASSSLRGGRETQYFGPGTRLLVL.

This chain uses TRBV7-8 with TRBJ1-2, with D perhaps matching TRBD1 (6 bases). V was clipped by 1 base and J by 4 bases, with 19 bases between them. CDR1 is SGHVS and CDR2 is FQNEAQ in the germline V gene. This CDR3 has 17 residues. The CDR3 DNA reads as TGTGCCAGCAGCTTAGGATGGGGGGGCCTTTCCCCCTATGGCTACACCTTC. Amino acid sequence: CASSLGWGGLSPYGYTF.

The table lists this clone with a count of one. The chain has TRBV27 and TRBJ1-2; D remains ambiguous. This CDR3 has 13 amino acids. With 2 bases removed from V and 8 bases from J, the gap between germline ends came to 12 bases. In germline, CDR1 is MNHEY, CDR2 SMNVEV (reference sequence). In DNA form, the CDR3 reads TGTGCCAGCAGTTTAGGCCCCTCATGGGGCTACACCTTC. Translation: CASSLGPSWGYTF.

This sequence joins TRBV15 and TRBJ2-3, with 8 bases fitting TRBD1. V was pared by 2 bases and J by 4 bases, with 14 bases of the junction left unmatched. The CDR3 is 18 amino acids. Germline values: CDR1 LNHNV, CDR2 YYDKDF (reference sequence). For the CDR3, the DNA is TGTGCCACCAGCAGACCCTTGGGTAGGGGCAGGGGGCCAGATACGCAGTATTTT. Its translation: CATSRPLGRGRGPDTQYF.

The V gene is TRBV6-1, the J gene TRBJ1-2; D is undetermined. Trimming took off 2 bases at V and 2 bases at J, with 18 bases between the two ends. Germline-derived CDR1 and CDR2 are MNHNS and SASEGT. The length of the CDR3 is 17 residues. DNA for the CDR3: TGTGCCAGCAGTGAAATCGGGCCTTCCGGCGTAAACTATGGCTACACCTTC. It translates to CASSEIGPSGVNYGYTF.

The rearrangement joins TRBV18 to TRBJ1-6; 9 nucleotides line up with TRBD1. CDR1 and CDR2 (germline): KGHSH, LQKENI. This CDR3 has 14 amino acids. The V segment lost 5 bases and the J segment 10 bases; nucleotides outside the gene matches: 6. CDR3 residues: CASSSGQGLSPLHF. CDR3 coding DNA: TGTGCCAGCTCATCGGGACAGGGTCTCTCACCCCTCCACTTT. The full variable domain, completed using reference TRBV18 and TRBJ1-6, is NAGVMQNPRHLVRRRGQEARLRCSPMKGHSHVYWYRQLPEEGLKFMVYLQKENIIDESGMPKERFSAEFPKEGPSILRIQQVVRGDSAAYFCASSSGQGLSPLHFGNGTRLTVT.

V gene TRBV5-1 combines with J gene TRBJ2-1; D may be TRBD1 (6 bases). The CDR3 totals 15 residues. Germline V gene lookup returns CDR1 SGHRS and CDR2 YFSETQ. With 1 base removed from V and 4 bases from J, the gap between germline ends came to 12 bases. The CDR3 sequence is CASSLRDTSYNEQFF. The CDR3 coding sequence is TGCGCCAGCAGCTTGAGGGACACCAGTTACAATGAGCAGTTCTTC.

CDR3 DNA: TGTGCCAGCAATTGGGACAGGCTCAACAGGAACACTGAAGCTTTCTTT. Translation gives CASNWDRLNRNTEAFF. The J gene is TRBJ1-1, the V gene TRBV2; 8 positions agree with TRBD1. CDR3 size: 16 residues. Trimming took 7 bases from V and 1 from J; bases not matched to a gene: 11. Per germline, CDR1 SNHLY and CDR2 FYNNEI. The full variable domain, with the rest looked up from reference TRBV2 and TRBJ1-1, is EPEVTQTPSHQVTQMGQEVILRCVPISNHLYFYWYRQILGQKVEFLVSFYNNEISEKSEIFDDQFSVERPDGSNFTLKIRSTKLEDSAMYFCASNWDRLNRNTEAFFGQGTRLTVV.

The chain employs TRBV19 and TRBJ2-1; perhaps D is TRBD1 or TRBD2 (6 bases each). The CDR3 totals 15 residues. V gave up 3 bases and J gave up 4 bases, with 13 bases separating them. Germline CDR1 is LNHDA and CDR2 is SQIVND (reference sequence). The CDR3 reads CASSMGRGPYNEQFF. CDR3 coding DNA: TGTGCCAGTAGTATGGGACGGGGGCCGTACAATGAGCAGTTCTTC.

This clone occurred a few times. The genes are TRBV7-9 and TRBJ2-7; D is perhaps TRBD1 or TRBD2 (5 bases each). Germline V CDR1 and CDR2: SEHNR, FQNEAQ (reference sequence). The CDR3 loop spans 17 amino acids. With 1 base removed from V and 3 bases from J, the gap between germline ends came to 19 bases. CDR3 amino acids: CASSLGRGPTILYEQYF. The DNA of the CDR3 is TGTGCCAGCAGCTTAGGACGGGGACCGACAATCCTCTACGAGCAGTACTTC.

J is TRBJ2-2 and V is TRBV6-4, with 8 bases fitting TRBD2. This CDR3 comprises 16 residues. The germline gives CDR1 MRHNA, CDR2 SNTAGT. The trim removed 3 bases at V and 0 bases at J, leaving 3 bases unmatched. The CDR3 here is CASSERGGPNTGELFF. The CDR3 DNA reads TGTGCCAGCAGTGAACGGGGGGGCCCGAACACCGGGGAGCTGTTTTTT.

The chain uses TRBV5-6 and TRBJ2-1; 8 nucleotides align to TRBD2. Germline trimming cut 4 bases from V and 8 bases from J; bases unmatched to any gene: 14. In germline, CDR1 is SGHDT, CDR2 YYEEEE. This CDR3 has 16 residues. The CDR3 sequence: CASSPLLAGIWDEQFF. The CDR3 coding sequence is TGTGCCAGCAGCCCACTTTTAGCGGGGATTTGGGATGAGCAGTTCTTC.

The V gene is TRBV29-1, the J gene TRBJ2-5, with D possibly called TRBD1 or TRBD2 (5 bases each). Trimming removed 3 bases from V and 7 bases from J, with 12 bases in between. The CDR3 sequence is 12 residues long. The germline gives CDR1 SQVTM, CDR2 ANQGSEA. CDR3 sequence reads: CSVEYSGGTQYF. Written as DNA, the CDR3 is TGCAGCGTTGAGTACTCTGGGGGGACCCAGTACTTC. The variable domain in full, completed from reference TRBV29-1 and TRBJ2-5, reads SAVISQKPSRDICQRGTSLTIQCQVDSQVTMMFWYRQQPGQSLTLIATANQGSEATYESGFVIDKFPISRPNLTFSTLTVSNMSPEDSSIYLCSVEYSGGTQYFGPGTRLLVL.

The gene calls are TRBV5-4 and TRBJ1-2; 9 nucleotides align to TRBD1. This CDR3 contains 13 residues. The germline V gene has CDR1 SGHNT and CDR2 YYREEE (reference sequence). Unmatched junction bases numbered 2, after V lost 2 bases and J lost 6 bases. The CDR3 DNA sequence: TGTGCCAGCAGCTTACAGGGGGCGGATGGCTACACCTTC. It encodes CASSLQGADGYTF. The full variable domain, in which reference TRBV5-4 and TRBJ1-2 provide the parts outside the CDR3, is ETGVTQSPTHLIKTRGQQVTLRCSSQSGHNTVSWYQQALGQGPQFIFQYYREEENGRGNFPPRFSGLQFPNYSSELNVNALELDDSALYLCASSLQGADGYTFGSGTRLTVV.

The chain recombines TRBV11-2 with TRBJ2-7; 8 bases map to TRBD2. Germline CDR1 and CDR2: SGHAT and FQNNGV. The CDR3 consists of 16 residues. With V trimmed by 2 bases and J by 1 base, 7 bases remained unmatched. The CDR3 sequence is CASSLSSGARSYEQYF. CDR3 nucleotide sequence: TGTGCCAGCAGCTTAAGTAGCGGGGCTAGATCCTACGAGCAGTACTTC.

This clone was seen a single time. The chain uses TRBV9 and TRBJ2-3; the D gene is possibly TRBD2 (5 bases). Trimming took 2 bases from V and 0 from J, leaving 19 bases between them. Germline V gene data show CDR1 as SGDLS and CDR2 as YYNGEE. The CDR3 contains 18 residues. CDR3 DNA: TGTGCCAGCAGCGTGTCGGCGGAGGCGGCTTATAGCACAGATACGCAGTATTTT. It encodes CASSVSAEAAYSTDTQYF.

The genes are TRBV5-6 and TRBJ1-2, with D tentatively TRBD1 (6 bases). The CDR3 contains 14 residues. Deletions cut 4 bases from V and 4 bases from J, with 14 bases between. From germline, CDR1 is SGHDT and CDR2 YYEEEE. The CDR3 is CASSDRGGTYGYTF. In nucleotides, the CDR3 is TGTGCCAGCAGCGACCGAGGGGGGACCTATGGCTACACCTTC. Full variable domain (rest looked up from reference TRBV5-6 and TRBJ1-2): DAGVTQSPTHLIKTRGQQVTLRCSPKSGHDTVSWYQQALGQGPQFIFQYYEEEERQRGNFPDRFSGHQFPNYSSELNVNALLLGDSALYLCASSDRGGTYGYTFGSGTRLTVV.

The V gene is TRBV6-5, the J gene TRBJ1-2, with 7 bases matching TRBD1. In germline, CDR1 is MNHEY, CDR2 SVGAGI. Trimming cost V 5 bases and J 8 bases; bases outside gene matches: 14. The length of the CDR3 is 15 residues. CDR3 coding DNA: TGTGCCAGCAGTGGCCACGATACAGGGGCGAGCGGCTACACCTTC. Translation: CASSGHDTGASGYTF.

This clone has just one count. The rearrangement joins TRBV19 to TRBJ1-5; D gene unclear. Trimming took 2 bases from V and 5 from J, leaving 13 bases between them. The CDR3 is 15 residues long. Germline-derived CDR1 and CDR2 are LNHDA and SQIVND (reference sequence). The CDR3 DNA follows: TGTGCCAGTAGTATAAGGGAAGGGCAACATCAGCCCCAGCATTTT. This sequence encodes CASSIREGQHQPQHF.

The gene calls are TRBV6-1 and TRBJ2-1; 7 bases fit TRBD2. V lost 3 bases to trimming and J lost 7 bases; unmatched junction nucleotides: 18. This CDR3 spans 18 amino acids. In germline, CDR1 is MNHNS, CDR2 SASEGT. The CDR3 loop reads CASSDRGGGTLSGNEQFF. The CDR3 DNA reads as TGTGCCAGCAGTGATCGGGGCGGGGGTACCCTTTCGGGAAATGAGCAGTTCTTC.

The CDR3 DNA reads as TGTGCCAGCAGCCCCCTGGGGGGGGCAAGTGGAAACACCATATATTTT. Encoded protein: CASSPLGGASGNTIYF. The chain has TRBV27 and TRBJ1-3, with D possibly TRBD1 on 6 matching bases. Per the germline V gene, CDR1 is MNHEY and CDR2 is SMNVEV (reference sequence). The CDR3 has 16 amino acids. V shed 6 bases and J shed 3 bases, with 18 bases lying between them.

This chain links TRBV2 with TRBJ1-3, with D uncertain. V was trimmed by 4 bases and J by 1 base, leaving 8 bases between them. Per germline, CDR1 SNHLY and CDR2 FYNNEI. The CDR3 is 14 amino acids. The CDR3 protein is CASSVWQSGNTIYF. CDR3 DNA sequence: TGTGCCAGCAGTGTCTGGCAGTCTGGAAACACCATATATTTT.

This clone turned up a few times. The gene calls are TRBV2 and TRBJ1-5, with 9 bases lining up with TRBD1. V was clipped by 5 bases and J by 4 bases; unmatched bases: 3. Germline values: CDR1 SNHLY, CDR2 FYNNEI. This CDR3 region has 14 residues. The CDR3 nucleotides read TGTGCCAGCAGTCCGACAGGGGGTAATCAGCCCCAGCATTTT. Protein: CASSPTGGNQPQHF.

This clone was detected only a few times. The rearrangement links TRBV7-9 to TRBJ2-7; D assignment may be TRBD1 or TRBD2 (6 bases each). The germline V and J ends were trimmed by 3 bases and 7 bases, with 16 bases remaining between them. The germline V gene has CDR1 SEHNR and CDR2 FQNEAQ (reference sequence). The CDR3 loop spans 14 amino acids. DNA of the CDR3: TGTGCCAGCAGCTTCAGGACTTTAGGGGGGGAGCAGTACTTC. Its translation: CASSFRTLGGEQYF.